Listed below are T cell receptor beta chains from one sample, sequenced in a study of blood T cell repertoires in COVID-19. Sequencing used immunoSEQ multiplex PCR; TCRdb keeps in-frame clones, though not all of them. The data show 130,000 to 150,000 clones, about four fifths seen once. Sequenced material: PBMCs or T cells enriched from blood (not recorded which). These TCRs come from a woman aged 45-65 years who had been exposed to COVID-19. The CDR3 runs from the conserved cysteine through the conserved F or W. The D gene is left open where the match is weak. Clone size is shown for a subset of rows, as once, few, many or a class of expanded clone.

CASSYRDILETQYF TGTGCCAGCAGTTACCGGGACATATTAGAGACCCAGTACTTC TRBV6-2/TRBV6-3 NA NA TRBJ2-5
CASSLTGGHLAFF TGTGCCAGCAGTTTGACAGGGGGACATTTGGCTTTCTTT TRBV6-5 once TRBD1 TRBJ1-1
CASSGGPPDTQYF TGTGCCAGCAGCGGGGGCCCCCCAGATACGCAGTATTTT TRBV5-4 NA NA TRBJ2-3
CASSTGTDTQYF TGCGCCAGCTCTACGGGCACAGATACGCAGTATTTT TRBV5-1 many NA TRBJ2-3
CASSPGSYNEQFF TGTGCCAGCAGTCCCGGGTCCTACAATGAGCAGTTCTTC TRBV2 NA NA TRBJ2-1
CASSQDVGGVWDEQYF TGTGCCAGCAGCCAAGATGTGGGGGGAGTATGGGACGAGCAGTACTTC TRBV3-1/TRBV3-2 NA NA TRBJ2-7
CASSDRGNSPLHF TGTGCCAGTAGCGACAGGGGGAATTCACCCCTCCACTTT TRBV19 NA TRBD1 TRBJ1-6
CASSMFVTSGSRAQETQYF TGTGCCAGTAGTATGTTTGTGACTAGCGGGTCCCGGGCGCAAGAGACCCAGTACTTC TRBV19 NA TRBD2 TRBJ2-5
CASSQRGGPTPKAFF TGTGCCAGCAGCCAAAGAGGGGGACCTACTCCTAAAGCTTTCTTT TRBV14 NA NA TRBJ1-1
CASSSIRGPYEQYF TGTGCCAGCAGCAGTATCAGGGGCCCCTACGAGCAGTACTTC TRBV5-6 NA NA TRBJ2-7
CASSQDYGEKLFF TGCGCCAGCAGCCAAGATTACGGGGAAAAACTGTTTTTT TRBV4-1 NA NA TRBJ1-4
CASSLLGTVYNSPLHF TGTGCCAGCAGCTTGCTCGGGACAGTCTATAATTCACCCCTCCACTTT TRBV5-6 NA TRBD1 TRBJ1-6
CATSGGGGASTYNEQFF TGTGCCACCAGTGGTGGCGGGGGGGCCTCGACCTACAATGAGCAGTTCTTC TRBV24-1 NA TRBD2 TRBJ2-1
CASSILGGSTDTQYF TGTGCCAGTAGTATTCTCGGCGGGAGCACAGATACGCAGTATTTT TRBV19 NA NA TRBJ2-3
CASSVTRSETEAFF TGTGCCAGCAGCGTTACACGGTCGGAGACTGAAGCTTTCTTT TRBV6-6 NA NA TRBJ1-1
CASSSGLGIYEQYF TGTGCCAGCAGCTCGGGACTAGGAATCTACGAGCAGTACTTC TRBV7-9 NA TRBD2 TRBJ2-7
CASSPFQGAQNNEQFF TGCGCCAGCAGCCCATTCCAAGGGGCGCAGAACAATGAGCAGTTCTTC TRBV5-1 NA NA TRBJ2-1
CASSLMVATEAFF TGTGCCAGCAGCTTGATGGTAGCCACTGAAGCTTTCTTT TRBV11-1 once NA TRBJ1-1
CASSNNLTPQPNYGYTF TGTGCCAGCAGCAACAACCTGACACCTCAACCCAACTATGGCTACACCTTC TRBV7-8 NA NA TRBJ1-2
CASSQDGGRSDEQFF TGCGCCAGCAGCCAAGATGGCGGGAGGTCGGATGAGCAGTTCTTC TRBV4-3 NA TRBD2 TRBJ2-1
CASSLGSDRPNQPQHF TGTGCCAGCAGCTTAGGTTCGGACAGACCCAATCAGCCCCAGCATTTT TRBV11-2 NA NA TRBJ1-5
CASSYSSPSYNEQFF TGTGCCAGCAGTTACTCTAGCCCCTCCTACAATGAGCAGTTCTTC TRBV6-2/TRBV6-3 NA NA TRBJ2-1
CSAKQGNAYEQYF TGCAGCGCAAAACAGGGGAACGCCTACGAGCAGTACTTC TRBV29-1 NA TRBD1 TRBJ2-7
CASSVEPRLLNTGELFF TGTGCCAGCAGCGTAGAACCTAGACTCCTGAACACCGGGGAGCTGTTTTTT TRBV9 NA NA TRBJ2-2
CASSLGTGLNQPQHF TGTGCCAGCAGCTTGGGGACAGGGTTAAATCAGCCCCAGCATTTT TRBV7-9 few TRBD1 TRBJ1-5
CASSQNRAREPLHF TGTGCCAGCAGCCAAAACAGGGCAAGAGAACCCCTCCACTTT TRBV14 NA NA TRBJ1-6
CASSYGGRRSYEQYF TGTGCCAGCAGTTACGGTGGCCGTCGCTCCTACGAGCAGTACTTC TRBV6-2/TRBV6-3 NA NA TRBJ2-7
CASSLGTGGSTFF TGTGCCAGCAGCTTAGGTACAGGGGGTAGTACTTTCTTT TRBV7-9 NA TRBD1 TRBJ1-1
CSASERGGSYEQYF TGCAGTGCTAGTGAGCGGGGGGGATCCTACGAGCAGTACTTC TRBV20-1 NA TRBD2 TRBJ2-7
CASSPSTGDYGYTF TGTGCCAGCAGCCCTTCCACAGGGGACTATGGCTACACCTTC TRBV7-2 few TRBD1 TRBJ1-2
CSVKGHMNTEAFF TGCAGCGTCAAGGGGCATATGAACACTGAAGCTTTCTTT TRBV29-1 NA NA TRBJ1-1
CATSRDRAADTQYF TGTGCCACCAGCAGGGACAGGGCGGCAGATACGCAGTATTTT TRBV15 NA TRBD1 TRBJ2-3
CASSTGFGNQETQYF TGTGCCAGCAGTACGGGGTTTGGAAACCAAGAGACCCAGTACTTC TRBV5-6 NA NA TRBJ2-5